This T cell receptor beta chain emerged from a study of response to subunit inactivated influenza vaccine. Study-wide points: Seasonal influenza vaccination, on each occasion, was suggested by the authors to recruit few new T cells.

Using its own MiXCR run on the RT-PCR reads, TCRdb lists one record per CDR3 protein. The sample contains 550,000 to 650,000 distinct CDR3 sequences, approximately 10% of which appear only once. Trimming took off 0 bases at V and 9 bases at J, with 9 bases between the two ends. The CDR3 totals 13 residues. Germline CDR1 LGHNA, CDR2 YNFKEQ. A note on this clonotype: Antigen: not known.

Sequencing used PBMCs from blood, obtained on the day of vaccination. The receptor was isolated from a man aged 50 or older who received an inactivated influenza vaccine. The chain combines TRBV4-2 with TRBJ2-1; D is undetermined. CDR3 loop: CASSQDGPSEQFF. The CDR3 DNA is TGTGCCAGCAGCCAAGATGGGCCTTCTGAGCAGTTCTTC.